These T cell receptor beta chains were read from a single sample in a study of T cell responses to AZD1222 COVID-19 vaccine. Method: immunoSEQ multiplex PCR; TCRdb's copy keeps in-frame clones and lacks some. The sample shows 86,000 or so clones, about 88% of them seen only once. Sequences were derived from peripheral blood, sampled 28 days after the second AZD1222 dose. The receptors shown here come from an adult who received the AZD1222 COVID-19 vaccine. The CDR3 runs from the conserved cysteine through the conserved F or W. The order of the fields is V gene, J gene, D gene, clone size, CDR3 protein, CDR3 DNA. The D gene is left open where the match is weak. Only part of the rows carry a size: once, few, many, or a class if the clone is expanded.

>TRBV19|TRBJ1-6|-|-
CASSIGRSGTYDSPLHF
TGTGCCAGTAGTATAGGACGATCCGGGACATACGATTCACCCCTCCACTTT
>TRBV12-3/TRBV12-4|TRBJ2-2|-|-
CASSNSDGGELFF
TGTGCCAGCAGCAATAGCGATGGCGGGGAGCTGTTTTTT
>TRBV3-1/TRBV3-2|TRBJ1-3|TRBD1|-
CASSHGTGGSRGSGNTIYF
TGTGCCAGCAGCCACGGGACAGGGGGTTCGAGGGGCTCTGGAAACACCATATATTTT
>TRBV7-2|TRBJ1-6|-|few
CASSLDRLNSPLHF
TGTGCCAGCAGCTTAGACAGGTTAAATTCACCCCTCCACTTT
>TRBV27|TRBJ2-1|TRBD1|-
CASSLTGTGVIIEQFF
TGTGCCAGCAGTTTGACCGGGACAGGGGTAATCATTGAGCAGTTCTTC
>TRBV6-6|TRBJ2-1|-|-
CASSWGIIVLSEFF
TGTGCCAGCAGTTGGGGGATAATAGTTCTATCCGAGTTCTTC
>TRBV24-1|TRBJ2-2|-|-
CATRTDTGELFF
TGTGCCACCCGGACAGACACCGGGGAGCTGTTTTTT
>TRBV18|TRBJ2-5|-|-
CASSPTGTPQETQYF
TGTGCCAGCTCACCGACCGGGACACCCCAAGAGACCCAGTACTTC
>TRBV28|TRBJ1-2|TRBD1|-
CASSLNDRDQKGYTF
TGTGCCAGCAGTCTCAACGACAGGGACCAAAAAGGCTACACCTTC
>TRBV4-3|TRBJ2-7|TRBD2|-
CASSRGLGDYEQYF
TGCGCCAGCAGCAGAGGACTAGGCGACTACGAGCAGTACTTC
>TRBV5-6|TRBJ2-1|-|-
CASSGTSEQFF
TGTGCCAGCAGCGGGACAAGTGAGCAGTTCTTC
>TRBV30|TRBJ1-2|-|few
CAWSVGGLANYGYTF
TGTGCCTGGAGTGTAGGGGGGTTAGCTAACTATGGCTACACCTTC
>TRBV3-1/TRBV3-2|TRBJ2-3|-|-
CASSPPYYPDTQYF
TGTGCCAGCAGCCCCCCCTATTATCCAGATACGCAGTATTTT
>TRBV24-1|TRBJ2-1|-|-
CATSDFWGAYNEQFF
TGTGCCACCAGTGATTTCTGGGGAGCCTACAATGAGCAGTTCTTC
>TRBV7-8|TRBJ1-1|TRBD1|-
CASSPTGVMNTEAFF
TGTGCCAGCAGCCCCACAGGGGTCATGAACACTGAAGCTTTCTTT
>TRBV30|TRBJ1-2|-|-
CAWSVRKGAVDGYTF
TGTGCCTGGAGTGTACGAAAAGGGGCTGTGGATGGCTACACCTTC
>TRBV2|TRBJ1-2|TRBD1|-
CASRPGQTYGYTF
TGTGCCAGCAGGCCGGGACAGACATATGGCTACACCTTC
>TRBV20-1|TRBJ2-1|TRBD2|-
CSASKLADYNEQFF
TGCAGTGCTAGTAAGCTAGCGGACTACAATGAGCAGTTCTTC
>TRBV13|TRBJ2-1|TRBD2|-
CASSVGLAGGAEQFF
TGTGCCAGCAGCGTGGGACTAGCGGGAGGCGCTGAGCAGTTCTTC
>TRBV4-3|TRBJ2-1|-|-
CASSLESYNEQFF
TGCGCCAGCAGCCTGGAATCCTACAATGAGCAGTTCTTC
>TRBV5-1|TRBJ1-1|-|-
CASSPGPMNTEAFF
TGCGCCAGCAGTCCCGGACCGATGAACACTGAAGCTTTCTTT
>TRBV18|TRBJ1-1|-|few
CASSGFEDQNTEAFF
TGTGCCAGCTCAGGCTTCGAGGATCAAAACACTGAAGCTTTCTTT
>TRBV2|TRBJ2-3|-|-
CASSELTAHTDTQYF
TGTGCCAGCAGTGAACTGACAGCACACACAGATACGCAGTATTTT
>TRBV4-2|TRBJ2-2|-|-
CASSQAGFANTGELFF
TGTGCCAGCAGCCAGGCAGGGTTCGCGAACACCGGGGAGCTGTTTTTT
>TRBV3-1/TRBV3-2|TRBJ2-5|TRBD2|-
CASSQRGGAKTQYF
TGTGCCAGCAGCCAAAGGGGAGGGGCTAAGACCCAGTACTTC
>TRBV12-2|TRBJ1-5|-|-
CASRFVRVSHHLNQPQHF
TGTGCAAGTCGCTTTGTGAGGGTTTCACACCACCTCAATCAGCCCCAGCATTTT
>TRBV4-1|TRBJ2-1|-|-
CASSQAVEQFF
TGCGCCAGCAGCCAGGCCGTAGAGCAGTTCTTC
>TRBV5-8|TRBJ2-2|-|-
CASRSGTYNTGELFF
TGTGCCAGCAGAAGCGGGACATACAACACCGGGGAGCTGTTTTTT
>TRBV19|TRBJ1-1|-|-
CASSIWASNTEAFF
TGTGCCAGTAGTATTTGGGCATCGAACACTGAAGCTTTCTTT
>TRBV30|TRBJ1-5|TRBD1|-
CAWSSDRGKGQPQHF
TGTGCCTGGAGTTCCGACAGGGGAAAGGGTCAGCCCCAGCATTTT
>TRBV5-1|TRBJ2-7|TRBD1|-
CASSSTTGTGGYEQYF
TGCGCCAGCAGCTCTACGACCGGGACAGGGGGCTACGAGCAGTACTTC
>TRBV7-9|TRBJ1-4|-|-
CASSLWSHQEEKLFF
TGTGCCAGCAGCTTATGGAGTCATCAGGAAGAAAAACTGTTTTTT
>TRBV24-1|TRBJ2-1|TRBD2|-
CATSDPASGRAYEQFF
TGTGCCACCAGTGACCCCGCTAGCGGGAGGGCTTATGAGCAGTTCTTC
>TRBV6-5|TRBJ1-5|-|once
CASSRGGGGQPQHF
TGTGCCAGCAGTAGGGGGGGCGGTGGTCAGCCCCAGCATTTT
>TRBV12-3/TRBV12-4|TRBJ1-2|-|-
CASSPLKSTSITF
TGTGCCAGCAGCCCCCTTAAGAGCACATCCATAACCTTC